The text below deals with one TCR beta chain. As yet, its antigen is unknown. The sample is drawn from a study of cytomegalovirus exposure and HLA in healthy donors. For the study at large: A preliminary data release comprised 80 million to 95 million unique TCRs obtained from HLA-typed donors.

V was trimmed by 3 bases and J by 11 bases, leaving 20 bases between them. This CDR3 is 15 amino acids long. The germline gives CDR1 SGDLS, CDR2 YYNGEE. PCR was performed using 60 Vbeta and 13 Jbeta primers. TCRdb's table, derived via immunoSEQ multiplex PCR, lists solely in-frame clones and lacks some. Altogether about 87,000 clones are present, roughly 8.2% being singletons, with the ten largest covering approximately 2.5%. Broader study findings: A few CMV-associated chains were confirmed in vitro to be specific for CMV antigens.

The receptor comes from a man aged 45 to 65 in good health and CMV-seronegative. The chain combines TRBV9 with TRBJ1-4, with no clear D. Sequencing was done on a sample of PBMCs. The DNA for the CDR3 is TGTGCCAGCAGCGGACCAGCGAGAGGCGAGAACAAACTGTTTTTT. Translation gives CASSGPARGENKLFF.